This T cell receptor beta chain was identified in a study of beta chain features in type 1 diabetes. Trimming shortened V by 6 bases and J by 4 bases, and 15 bases separated the two germline ends. Germline V gene lookup returns CDR1 SNHLY and CDR2 FYNNEI. CDR3 size: 15 residues. The authors reverse transcribed all of the isolated RNA, so sequencing captured expressed TCRB transcripts. Sequencing used immunoSEQ multiplex PCR; TCRdb keeps in-frame clones, though not all of them. The table includes hundreds of thousands of clones, roughly 31% detected once. This TCR was recovered from a man younger than 35 in good health. Source material: naive CD4+ T cells from blood. This chain joins TRBV2 and TRBJ2-2; the D gene is possibly TRBD2 (6 bases). The CDR3 DNA follows: TGTGCCAGCAGGTGGGACTCCTCGGGCACCGGGGAGCTGTTTTTT. It yields the protein CASRWDSSGTGELFF.